This entry describes one T cell receptor (beta chain). There are a few counts of this clone. Its specific antigen is unknown. No base qualities exist here, and no much larger clone lies one base off it. Library preparation was by the immunoSEQ multiplex PCR assay. Using reverse primers that targeted J gene segments together with forward primers that targeted V gene segments, the TR loci were amplified in a multiplexed PCR. The Illumina HiSeq System was used to sequence the amplified CDR3 regions. Per the authors' processing: Closely related reads were merged by a nearest-neighbour algorithm to remove PCR and sequencing errors and to collapse the data into unique sequences. Repertoires were summarised in terms of clonality and T cell density, with T cell density defined as TR molecules per amount of genomic DNA input. Public TRs were defined as CDR3 amino acid sequences in at least 80% of unsorted samples, then tested for differential abundance between coeliac and control samples. Each lamina propria sample was queried against a list of more than 200 published gliadin-specific TRB sequences. Differences in clonality and density between disease groups were tested by Kruskal-Wallis tests, followed by Dunn post-tests. TCRdb limited this immuneACCESS table to in-frame rearrangements with V and J called. A share of clones is missing; checked studies link under half to unresolved V genes, and the rest is unexplained. From that table come the V and J calls and clone size; the DNA was used to work out D and trimming. The sample data list roughly 7,000 clones, and about 78% of these were observed just once. Roughly 6% of the sample rests with the top ten.

This specimen comes from a study of coeliac disease (dated 2022 in TCRdb). Study-wide context: Coeliac patients were categorised as having newly diagnosed active disease, refractory coeliac disease type I, or disease controlled by a gluten-free diet. Samples from 27 subjects were successfully TRB sequenced, and these included 20 to 25 paired samples of bulk unsorted intraepithelial and lamina propria cells. A patient counted as having refractory coeliac disease type I if there was no response to a gluten-free diet for over 12 months and the intraepithelial cells were immunophenotypically normal. Because high-resolution HLA typing was not available, biased TRBV7-2 usage was examined as a proof of principle. The full study included about 30 patients: roughly 22 with serologically confirmed coeliac disease and 8 controls with non-small intestinal disorders. Next-generation sequencing of rearranged TRB and TRG CDR3 regions was used on small intestinal lymphocyte fractions taken from coeliac and non-coeliac patients. The study was aimed at characterising TR repertoires of small intestinal T cells in active, refractory type I and gluten-free-diet-treated coeliac disease.

Cells were frozen in aliquots of over 450,000 in DMSO/FBS in liquid nitrogen, and a single aliquot from each fraction was used for sequencing. All 30 or so patients in the study underwent endoscopy and small intestinal biopsy. Once intraepithelial cells had been isolated, the leftover biopsy tissue was digested with collagenase to release lamina propria cells. The Qiagen DNeasy blood extraction kit was used to extract genomic DNA from the frozen unsorted cell fractions. From V the trimming removes 2 bases and from J it removes 4 bases, while the gene matches leave 1 base of the junction unaccounted for. CDR1 and CDR2, looked up from the germline V gene, are SNHLY and FYNNEI. The CDR3 spans 13 residues, from the cysteine through the phenylalanine. Left in the record is the CDR3 DNA by itself, 39 bases read in frame from the first base. General findings and caveats noted by the study authors: TRB repertoires were mostly private, with most amino acid sequences found in only one sample, and V-gene usage showed no significant difference between disease groups. Published gliadin-specific TRB sequences were found in about 55% of the 18 coeliac lamina propria samples but in only 1 of 6 controls. High-purity fractions were not obtained when intraepithelial cells were separated from lamina propria cells, so cross-contamination between compartments was possible. Compared with controls, active coeliac intraepithelial and lamina propria samples had TRB and TRG repertoires of lower clonality, which suggests that diverse T cells were recruited. The approach was considered by the authors to be unsuitable for unbiased detection of gliadin-specific T cells, as gliadin-specific T cells are scarce and rarely shared between patients.

Here the chain combines TRBV2 and TRBJ2-5; TRBD2 aligns with 7 central bases. Sequencing was carried out using lamina propria lymphocytes from the gut. The intended sense of this specimen's cell subset or site label: lamina propria cell (LPC) fraction of small intestinal biopsy. The clonotype comes from a man aged 25 to 40 with celiac disease. CDR3 protein: CASSETSAETQYF. The nucleotides are TGTGCCAGCAGTGAAACTAGCGCAGAGACCCAGTACTTC. This CDR3, with the reference TRBV2 and TRBJ2-5 proteins standing in past its ends, gives the full variable domain EPEVTQTPSHQVTQMGQEVILRCVPISNHLYFYWYRQILGQKVEFLVSFYNNEISEKSEIFDDQFSVERPDGSNFTLKIRSTKLEDSAMYFCASSETSAETQYFGPGTRLLVL.